This is a list of T cell receptor beta chains from one sample in a study of somatic mutations in cytotoxic T cells in rheumatoid arthritis. TCRdb's copy holds only in-frame clones and misses some; the assay was immunoSEQ multiplex PCR. In the table there are 6,000 to 7,000 clones, around 72% of which are singletons. The source material was CD8+ T cells sorted from blood. All receptors derive from a woman aged 60-70 years in good health. CDR3s include the opening cysteine and the closing phenylalanine or tryptophan. Fields, in order: J gene, D gene, V gene, clone size, CDR3 DNA, CDR3 protein. A D gene is named only where the DNA matches it firmly. Size values are once, few and many counts, or a class for expanded clones, and some rows have none.

TRBJ1-1 | TRBD1 | TRBV5-3 | medium-sized | TGTGCCAGAAGCAAGGACAGGGCCGAGAACACTGAAGCTTTCTTT | CARSKDRAENTEAFF
TRBJ2-7 | TRBD1 | TRBV11-2 | . | TGTGCCAGCAGCCTCGACAGGGGCTACGAGCAGTACTTC | CASSLDRGYEQYF
TRBJ1-1 | TRBD1 | TRBV2 | few | TGTGCCAGCAGGGAGCTGGACAGGGACACTGAAGCTTTCTTT | CASRELDRDTEAFF
TRBJ1-5 | . | TRBV28 | few | TGTGCCAGCAACGAGGCGGCCAGCAATCAGCCCCAGCATTTT | CASNEAASNQPQHF
TRBJ2-5 | TRBD2 | TRBV4-3 | . | TGCGCCAGCACCCCGGGACTAGTTTCGGAGACCCAGTACTTC | CASTPGLVSETQYF
TRBJ2-5 | . | TRBV29-1 | . | TGCAGCGTTGCAGGTGGCAGCCAAGAGACCCAGTACTTC | CSVAGGSQETQYF
TRBJ2-7 | . | TRBV10-2 | few | TGCGCCAGCAGTGACAGACTTGATTCCTACGAGCAGTACTTC | CASSDRLDSYEQYF
TRBJ1-1 | TRBD1 | TRBV10-3 | few | TGTGCCATCAGCCATGGACAGGGGTACACTGAAGCTTTCTTT | CAISHGQGYTEAFF
TRBJ1-4 | . | TRBV7-6 | . | TGTGCCAGCAGCTTGACTCGACAGGCCCATGAAAAACTGTTTTTT | CASSLTRQAHEKLFF
TRBJ1-1 | TRBD1 | TRBV4-1 | few | TGCGCCAGCAGCCAAGAGCGGACAGGGGAAACTGAAGCTTTCTTT | CASSQERTGETEAFF
TRBJ2-2 | TRBD2 | TRBV9 | . | TGTGCCAGCAGCCCCTTCCTGGGGGGGGACTCCGCGAACACCGGGGAGCTGTTTTTT | CASSPFLGGDSANTGELFF
TRBJ1-3 | . | TRBV19 | . | TGTGCCAGTAGTATAGATCTAGGATCTGGAAACACCATATATTTT | CASSIDLGSGNTIYF
TRBJ2-1 | . | TRBV11-3 | . | TGTGCCAGCAGCTTAGATCGTCGCTACAGCTCCTACAATGAGCAGTTCTTC | CASSLDRRYSSYNEQFF
TRBJ2-5 | TRBD2 | TRBV5-1 | . | TGCGCCAGCAGCTCCTTAGCGGGGGGGCAAGAGACCCAGTACTTC | CASSSLAGGQETQYF
TRBJ2-7 | TRBD2 | TRBV7-9 | . | TGTGCCAGCAGCCATCCTAGGACTAGCGCCTCCTACGAGCAGTACTTC | CASSHPRTSASYEQYF
TRBJ2-7 | . | TRBV11-3 | once | TGTGCCAGCAGCCCGGGAGACAGCCCTTCCTACGAGCAGTACTTC | CASSPGDSPSYEQYF
TRBJ2-7 | . | TRBV27 | . | TGTGCCAGCAGTCCATCCACCGGGAGCTATTCCTACGAGCAGTACTTC | CASSPSTGSYSYEQYF
TRBJ2-3 | . | TRBV5-1 | once | TGCGCCAGCAGCTTGGTTTCGAGGGAAGACTACACAGATACGCAGTATTTT | CASSLVSREDYTDTQYF
TRBJ2-1 | TRBD2 | TRBV4-2 | . | TGTGCCAGCAGCCAGACTAGCGGGGGGGCATTCAATGAGCAGTTCTTC | CASSQTSGGAFNEQFF
TRBJ1-1 | . | TRBV11-2 | . | TGTGCCAGCAGCTTAAATCAGAACACTGAAGCTTTCTTT | CASSLNQNTEAFF
TRBJ2-3 | TRBD2 | TRBV13 | once | TGTGCCAGCAGCTTAAGCGGGGGGTTCTCAGATACGCAGTATTTT | CASSLSGGFSDTQYF
TRBJ2-7 | TRBD1 | TRBV13 | . | TGTGCCAGCAGCTTAGACGGACAGGTCTACGAGCAGTACTTC | CASSLDGQVYEQYF
TRBJ1-3 | TRBD1 | TRBV7-9 | . | TGTGCCAGCAGCCCACAGGGGTCTCACTCTGGAAACACCATATATTTT | CASSPQGSHSGNTIYF
TRBJ2-5 | TRBD2 | TRBV6-5 | . | TGTGCCAGCAGTTACAGTGGGACTACCACCGAAGAGACCCAGTACTTC | CASSYSGTTTEETQYF
TRBJ2-7 | TRBD1 | TRBV19 | once | TGTGCCAGTAGTCTTAACACAGGGGTCGAGCAGTACTTC | CASSLNTGVEQYF
TRBJ2-3 | TRBD1 | TRBV6-5 | . | TGTGCCAGCTCCACAGGGGCATCGACAGATACGCAGTATTTT | CASSTGASTDTQYF
TRBJ2-3 | . | TRBV13 | . | TGTGCCAGCAGGGCCAGGGGAGGCACAGATACGCAGTATTTT | CASRARGGTDTQYF
TRBJ2-7 | . | TRBV2 | . | TGTGCCAGCAGTGAACTTGTGGCATTAGGAGGTGGCTACGAGCAGTACTTC | CASSELVALGGGYEQYF
TRBJ2-3 | TRBD1 | TRBV5-1 | . | TGCGCCAGCAGCCGGACAGGGACAGATACGCAGTATTTT | CASSRTGTDTQYF
TRBJ2-1 | . | TRBV2 | . | TGTGCCAGCAGTGAAGCGGGGGGTTACAATGAGCAGTTCTTC | CASSEAGGYNEQFF
TRBJ2-2 | . | TRBV6-5 | . | TGTGCCAGCAGTTACTCTCCGGGTGAGAACACCGGGGAGCTGTTTTTT | CASSYSPGENTGELFF
TRBJ1-2 | . | TRBV19 | . | TGTGCCAGTAGTACAAGGGGTTGGGGTGATGGCTACACCTTC | CASSTRGWGDGYTF
TRBJ2-7 | . | TRBV7-9 | . | TGTGCCAGCAGTTCCGGGACACCAGCCTACGAGCAGTACTTC | CASSSGTPAYEQYF
TRBJ2-1 | . | TRBV13 | once | TGTGCCAGCAGCTTCTCTGGGACAGAGCAGTTCTTC | CASSFSGTEQFF
TRBJ2-4 | TRBD1 | TRBV19 | . | TGTGCCAGTAGTGGACAGGTGCTGTCACTAGCCAAAAACATTCAGTACTTC | CASSGQVLSLAKNIQYF
TRBJ2-3 | . | TRBV30 | . | TGTGCCTGGAGCCGAGCGGGCACAGATACGCAGTATTTT | CAWSRAGTDTQYF
TRBJ1-5 | . | TRBV27 | . | TGTGCCAGCAGTTTTTCGGGTAGCAATCAGCCCCAGCATTTT | CASSFSGSNQPQHF
TRBJ1-1 | . | TRBV4-1 | . | TGCGCCAGCAGCCTGGCTGGGGCCTCTGAAGCTTTCTTT | CASSLAGASEAFF
TRBJ2-4 | TRBD1 | TRBV9 | . | TGTGCCAGCAGCGGACAGGGAGCCAAAAACATTCAGTACTTC | CASSGQGAKNIQYF
TRBJ2-1 | TRBD2 | TRBV27 | . | TGTGCCACCGCTAGCGGGGGGCCCTTCTACAATGAGCAGTTCTTC | CATASGGPFYNEQFF